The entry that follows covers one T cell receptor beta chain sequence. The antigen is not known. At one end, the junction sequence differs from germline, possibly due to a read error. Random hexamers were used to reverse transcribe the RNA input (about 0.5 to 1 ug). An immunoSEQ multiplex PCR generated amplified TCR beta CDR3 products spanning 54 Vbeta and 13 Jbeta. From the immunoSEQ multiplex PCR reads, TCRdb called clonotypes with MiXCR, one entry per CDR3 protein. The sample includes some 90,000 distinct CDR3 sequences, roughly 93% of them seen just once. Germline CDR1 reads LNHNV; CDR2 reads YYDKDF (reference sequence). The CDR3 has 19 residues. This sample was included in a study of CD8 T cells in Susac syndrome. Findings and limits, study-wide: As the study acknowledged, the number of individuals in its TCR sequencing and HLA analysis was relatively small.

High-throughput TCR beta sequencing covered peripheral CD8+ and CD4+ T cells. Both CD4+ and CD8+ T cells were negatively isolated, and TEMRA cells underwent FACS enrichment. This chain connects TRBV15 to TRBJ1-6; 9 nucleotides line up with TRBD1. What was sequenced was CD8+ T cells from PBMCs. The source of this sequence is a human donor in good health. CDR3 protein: CATSGEGTGQSSYNSPLHF. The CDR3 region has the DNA TGTGCCACCAGCGGAGAGGGGACAGGGCAAAGCTCCTATAATTCACCCCTCCACTTT.